The rows below give T cell receptor beta chains drawn from one sample of a study of molecular identifiers for immune sequencing clone quantification. TCRdb recomputed calls from the PCR reads with MiXCR, one row per CDR3 protein. The sample has some 590,000 distinct CDR3 sequences, about 25% seen once. Sequencing was performed on naive CD8+ T cells from blood, with Jurkat cell RNA spiked in. The receptors originated from a human donor in good health. Some libraries in this study had Jurkat cell RNA spiked in. CDR3s include the opening cysteine and the closing phenylalanine or tryptophan. A D gene is named only where the DNA matches it firmly. Clone size, where shown, is once, few, many, or a class for clones that have expanded.

j_call | v_call | clone_size | d_call | cdr3_nt | cdr3_aa
TRBJ2-1 | TRBV7-9 | many | - | TGTGCCAGCCGGAACCTCTACAATGAGCAGTTCTTC | CASRNLYNEQFF
TRBJ2-7 | TRBV7-9 | few | - | TGTGCCAGCAGCTTAGGGTGGGGGCCCGAAGCTGAGGAGCAGTACTTC | CASSLGWGPEAEEQYF
TRBJ2-3 | TRBV2 | many | TRBD2 | TGTGCCAGCAGTGAGCTGCTAGCGGGGCCACTAAACACAGATACGCAGTATTTT | CASSELLAGPLNTDTQYF
TRBJ1-4 | TRBV20-1 | few | TRBD1 | TGCAGTGCTTACAGGGGGACTGCAACTAATGAAAAACTGTTTTTT | CSAYRGTATNEKLFF
TRBJ1-4 | TRBV19 | many | - | TGTGCCAGTAGTATAGTGGGGGGCGCGGAAAAACTGTTTTTT | CASSIVGGAEKLFF
TRBJ1-1 | TRBV12-3/TRBV12-4 | many | - | TGTGCCAGCCTCGAGGGGCCGGTGAACACTGAAGCTTTCTTT | CASLEGPVNTEAFF
TRBJ1-1 | TRBV30 | many | TRBD1 | TGTGCCTGGAACAGGGGCACTGAAGCTTTCTTT | CAWNRGTEAFF
TRBJ2-5 | TRBV7-9 | - | - | TGTGCCAGCAGCCATGACAACTTTCCAGAGACCCAGTACTTC | CASSHDNFPETQYF
TRBJ1-6 | TRBV11-2 | - | - | TGTGCCAGCAGCTTAGGGGTGGGTTATTCACCCCTCCACTTT | CASSLGVGYSPLHF
TRBJ1-1 | TRBV4-3 | - | TRBD1 | TGCGCCAGCAGCCAACTCTTGACAGGGGGCACTGAAGCTTTCTTT | CASSQLLTGGTEAFF
TRBJ2-7 | TRBV13 | many | TRBD2 | TGTGCCAGCAGCTCAGGCGGGGGCGGGAGGAACGAGCAGTACTTC | CASSSGGGGRNEQYF
TRBJ2-5 | TRBV5-4 | many | - | TGTGCCAGCAGCCCCAGGGGAATGGTTGTGGAGACCCAGTACTTC | CASSPRGMVVETQYF
TRBJ2-7 | TRBV7-9 | few | TRBD1 | TGTGCCAGCAGTTCACTAGGGGGACAGCTGGGCGAGCAGTACTTC | CASSSLGGQLGEQYF
TRBJ1-4 | TRBV7-2 | many | - | TGTGCCAGCAGCTTAGGGCCTTCGGAGGCAACTAATGAAAAACTGTTTTTT | CASSLGPSEATNEKLFF
TRBJ2-5 | TRBV4-1 | - | - | TGCGCCAGCAGCCAAGATAATGGCTACCAAGAGGCCCAGTACTTC | CASSQDNGYQEAQYF
TRBJ2-7 | TRBV12-5 | few | TRBD1 | TGTGCTAGTGGTCCCGAAAACCGACAGGGCTACGAGCAGTACTTC | CASGPENRQGYEQYF
TRBJ2-5 | TRBV12-3/TRBV12-4 | - | - | TGTGCCAGCAGTTTCCCCGGGACAAATTTTCAAGAGACCCAGTACTTC | CASSFPGTNFQETQYF
TRBJ1-6 | TRBV7-9 | - | - | TGTGCCAGCAGCTTAGTTACTCGCTCGAGTTCACCCCTCCACTTT | CASSLVTRSSSPLHF
TRBJ1-1 | TRBV5-6 | many | - | TGTGCCAGCAGCGCGTTTGTGGGCCTGAACACTGAAGCTTTCTTT | CASSAFVGLNTEAFF
TRBJ1-5 | TRBV12-3/TRBV12-4 | many | - | TGTGCCAGCAGTTTTTGGCCCCCAATGGGGCAGCCCCAGCATTTT | CASSFWPPMGQPQHF
TRBJ1-3 | TRBV28 | many | - | TGTGCCAGCAGTTTAATATATCGACTAGCCGATCACTCTGGAAACACCATATATTTT | CASSLIYRLADHSGNTIYF
TRBJ2-7 | TRBV2 | few | - | TGTGCCAGCAGTAACCCTGGGACACCTTACGAGCAGTACTTC | CASSNPGTPYEQYF
TRBJ2-3 | TRBV7-9 | many | - | TGTGCCAGCAGCTTAGCGGGTTATTCCACAGATACGCAGTATTTT | CASSLAGYSTDTQYF
TRBJ2-1 | TRBV7-3 | few | - | TGTGCCAGCAGCTTAGGGGGAGTCGAGAACAATGAGCGGTTCTTC | CASSLGGVENNERFF
TRBJ2-5 | TRBV4-1 | few | - | TGCGCCAGCAGCCAAGGGTGGACAGAAGAGACCCAGTACTTC | CASSQGWTEETQYF
TRBJ2-7 | TRBV20-1 | few | - | TGCAGTGCTAGAGATTCGGACACCGGGAGCCTTTACGAGCAGTACTTC | CSARDSDTGSLYEQYF
TRBJ2-2 | TRBV5-1 | many | TRBD1 | TGCGCCAGCAGCCCTGGGACAGGGGGCGGCACCGGGGAGCTGTTTTTT | CASSPGTGGGTGELFF
TRBJ2-7 | TRBV9 | many | TRBD1 | TGTGCCAGCAGCACACAGGGGGGCGAGCAGTACTTC | CASSTQGGEQYF
TRBJ2-5 | TRBV27 | many | TRBD1 | TGTGCCAGCAGTCCCATGGACAGGGCCCCGCTGGCGGCCCAGTACTTC | CASSPMDRAPLAAQYF
TRBJ2-2 | TRBV7-9 | - | - | TGTGCCAGCAGTACACTGGGCCGAGGGGGAGCCGGGGAGCTGTTTTTT | CASSTLGRGGAGELFF
TRBJ1-4 | TRBV6-8 | - | - | TGTGCCAGCAGTTACGGCGGGGGCGGGACCTTTGAAAAACTGTTTTTT | CASSYGGGGTFEKLFF
TRBJ2-3 | TRBV7-9 | few | - | TGTGCCAGCAGCCCTTTAATAGCGGACCTTAGCACAGATACGCAGTATTTT | CASSPLIADLSTDTQYF
TRBJ1-3 | TRBV6-6 | few | - | TGTGCCAGCAGTCCAACAAAATTTGAAACTGGAAACACCATATATTTT | CASSPTKFETGNTIYF
TRBJ1-4 | TRBV7-6 | few | TRBD1 | TGTGCCAGCAGCCAGGGGGGGGTGGAACTGTTTTTT | CASSQGGVELFF
TRBJ2-3 | TRBV20-1 | - | TRBD2 | TGCAGTGCCTCCCCAAATTACGTAGCGGGGGGGCCTGTTGTCTCAGATACGCAGTATTTT | CSASPNYVAGGPVVSDTQYF
TRBJ2-7 | TRBV27 | - | - | TGTGCCAGCAGCCAACTAGAACAGGGCTTTCTGGGGGAGCAGTACTTC | CASSQLEQGFLGEQYF
TRBJ2-3 | TRBV9 | many | - | TGTGCCAGCAGCGTAGGGTACGGGGCAGATACGCAGTATTTT | CASSVGYGADTQYF
TRBJ2-7 | TRBV27 | few | TRBD1 | TGTGCCAGCAGTGCCTGGACAGGGGATTACGAGCAGTACTTC | CASSAWTGDYEQYF
TRBJ2-1 | TRBV7-3 | - | - | TGTGCCAGCAGCGGGGGTGACAATGAGCAGTTCTTC | CASSGGDNEQFF
TRBJ2-6 | TRBV29-1 | - | - | TGCAGCGTTGCGGAGTACGTTAATGGGGCCAACATCCTGACTTTC | CSVAEYVNGANILTF
TRBJ2-5 | TRBV6-2/TRBV6-3 | - | - | TGTGCCAGCAGCAAAACAGAAGCCCAACTAGAGACCCAGTACTTC | CASSKTEAQLETQYF
TRBJ2-1 | TRBV19 | - | - | TGTGCCAGTAGTTTGGGGGCCTACGAGCAGTTCTTC | CASSLGAYEQFF
TRBJ2-3 | TRBV7-3 | - | - | TGTGCCAGCAGCTTATATGCCGCAGGTTTCGCAGATACGCAGTATTTT | CASSLYAAGFADTQYF
TRBJ2-5 | TRBV6-5 | - | - | TGTGCCAGCAGTTACAGTGGAGTTGGGGGGCACGAGACCCAGTACTTC | CASSYSGVGGHETQYF
TRBJ2-7 | TRBV12-3/TRBV12-4 | - | - | TGTGCCAGCAGTTTAGCAGGTCCTCACGAGCAGTACTTC | CASSLAGPHEQYF
TRBJ2-7 | TRBV7-9 | few | TRBD1 | TGTGCCAGCAGCCAGACCGGGACAGGGAAGAATGAGGAGTACTTC | CASSQTGTGKNEEYF
TRBJ1-2 | TRBV28 | few | TRBD1 | TGTGCCAGCAGAGAGGACAGGGGCTATGGCTACACCTTC | CASREDRGYGYTF
TRBJ2-2 | TRBV9 | few | - | TGTGCCAGCAGCGTCGGGGGAGCGAACACCGGGGAGCTGTTTTTT | CASSVGGANTGELFF
TRBJ2-5 | TRBV5-6 | few | TRBD2 | TGTGCCAGCAGCTATTCACTAGCGGGGCTACAAGAGACCCAGTACTTC | CASSYSLAGLQETQYF
TRBJ2-3 | TRBV18 | - | TRBD2 | TGTGTCAGCTCACCAAAGACTAGCGGAACTAGCACAGATACGCAGTATTTT | CVSSPKTSGTSTDTQYF
TRBJ1-1 | TRBV28 | many | - | TGTGCCAGCAGTTTCGGTTGGGGGCTCGGCACTGAAGCTTTCTTT | CASSFGWGLGTEAFF
TRBJ2-7 | TRBV4-1 | - | - | TGCGCCAGCAGCCAATCCGGAGATAACGAGCAGTACTTC | CASSQSGDNEQYF
TRBJ1-2 | TRBV4-1 | - | - | TGCGCCAGCAGCCAAGGGGTCCGGATGGAAGGCTACACCTTC | CASSQGVRMEGYTF
TRBJ1-2 | TRBV19 | few | - | TGTGCCAGTAGCGCGGACAACTATGGCTACACCTTC | CASSADNYGYTF
TRBJ2-1 | TRBV5-6 | - | - | TGTGCCAGCAGCCCCGGGACCCGGTCCAACAATGAGCAGTTCTTC | CASSPGTRSNNEQFF
TRBJ2-6 | TRBV20-1 | many | TRBD1 | TGCAGCGCGGGACAGGGGTACGGGGCCAACGTCCTGACTTTC | CSAGQGYGANVLTF
TRBJ2-3 | TRBV5-4 | many | - | TGTGCCAGCAGCTTGGCTATTTCGGTTTATACGCAGTATTTT | CASSLAISVYTQYF
TRBJ2-5 | TRBV6-2/TRBV6-3 | few | - | TGTGCCAGCAGTTACGAGGGTGAGGAGACCCAGTACTTC | CASSYEGEETQYF
TRBJ1-5 | TRBV27 | many | - | TGTGCCAGCAGTTTAAGACAGGTCAGCAATCAGCCCCAGCATTTT | CASSLRQVSNQPQHF
TRBJ1-1 | TRBV29-1 | many | - | TGCAGCGTTGAAGTGGCCCTCGGGCACACTGAAGCTTTCTTT | CSVEVALGHTEAFF